This section outlines one T cell receptor beta chain sequence together with its context. This specimen comes from a study of blood T cell repertoires in COVID-19. Study-wide context: The samples span acute and convalescent COVID-19 from the United States, Italy and Spain.

Per the study methods: Researchers report that nucleated cell counts were estimated from reference gene primer amplification. TCRdb's copy holds only in-frame clones and misses some; the assay was immunoSEQ multiplex PCR. The D gene and trimming were derived from the DNA, and the V and J assignments and clone size from that table. The profile covers hundreds of thousands of clones, with 85% to 90% appearing a single time and around 1.7% taken by the ten largest. Participants came from roughly 25 US areas, aged about 18 to 95 years. V was pared by 6 bases and J by 7 bases, with 16 bases between. CDR1 is MNHEY and CDR2 is SMNVEV in the germline V gene (reference sequence). The CDR3 length is 13 residues.

V gene TRBV27 combines with J gene TRBJ2-7; D perhaps matches TRBD1 (5 bases). The sequencing sample was made of PBMCs or T cells enriched from blood (not recorded which). This receptor was identified in a man aged 35-49 years who had recovered from COVID-19. Here the CDR3 reads CASSQVGPGEQYF. The CDR3 DNA reads TGTGCCAGCAGCCAGGTGGGGCCCGGGGAGCAGTACTTC.